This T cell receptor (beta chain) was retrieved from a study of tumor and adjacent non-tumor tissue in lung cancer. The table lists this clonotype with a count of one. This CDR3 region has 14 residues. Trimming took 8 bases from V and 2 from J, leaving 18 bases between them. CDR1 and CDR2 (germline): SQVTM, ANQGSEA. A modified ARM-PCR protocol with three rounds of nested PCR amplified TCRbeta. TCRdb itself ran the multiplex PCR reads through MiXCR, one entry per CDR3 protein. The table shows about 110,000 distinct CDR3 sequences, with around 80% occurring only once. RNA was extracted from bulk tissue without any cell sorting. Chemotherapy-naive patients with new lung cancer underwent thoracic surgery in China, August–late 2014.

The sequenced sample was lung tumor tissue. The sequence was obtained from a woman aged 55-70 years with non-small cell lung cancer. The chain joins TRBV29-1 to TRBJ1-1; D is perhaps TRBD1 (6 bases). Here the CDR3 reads CSLLEGGSNTEAFF. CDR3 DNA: TGCAGCCTTCTGGAGGGGGGGTCCAACACTGAAGCTTTCTTT.